This TCR beta chain was found in a study of blood T cell repertoires in COVID-19. As for the study in general: Samples came from the United States, Italy and Spain, spanning acute and convalescent COVID-19. T cells, B-cell-depleted T cells, or PBMCs provided the cDNA or gDNA that served as material.

The CDR3 has 14 residues. With 7 bases clipped from V and 5 bases from J, the junction kept 7 bases outside the gene matches. Germline assignment: CDR1 MNHEY and CDR2 SMNVEV (reference sequence). This clone occurred many times. Produced via immunoSEQ multiplex PCR; TCRdb's table is partial and in-frame only. The sample shows roughly 64,000 clones, roughly 70% of them seen only once. The rearrangement joins TRBV27 to TRBJ2-2, with 7 bases lining up with TRBD2. This TCR was recovered from a woman aged 55-70 years who had been exposed to COVID-19. Sequenced input: PBMCs or T cells enriched from blood (not recorded which). In nucleotides, the CDR3 is TGTGCCAGCAATGGCGGGAGCCTAACCGGGGAGCTGTTTTTT. Translated: CASNGGSLTGELFF.